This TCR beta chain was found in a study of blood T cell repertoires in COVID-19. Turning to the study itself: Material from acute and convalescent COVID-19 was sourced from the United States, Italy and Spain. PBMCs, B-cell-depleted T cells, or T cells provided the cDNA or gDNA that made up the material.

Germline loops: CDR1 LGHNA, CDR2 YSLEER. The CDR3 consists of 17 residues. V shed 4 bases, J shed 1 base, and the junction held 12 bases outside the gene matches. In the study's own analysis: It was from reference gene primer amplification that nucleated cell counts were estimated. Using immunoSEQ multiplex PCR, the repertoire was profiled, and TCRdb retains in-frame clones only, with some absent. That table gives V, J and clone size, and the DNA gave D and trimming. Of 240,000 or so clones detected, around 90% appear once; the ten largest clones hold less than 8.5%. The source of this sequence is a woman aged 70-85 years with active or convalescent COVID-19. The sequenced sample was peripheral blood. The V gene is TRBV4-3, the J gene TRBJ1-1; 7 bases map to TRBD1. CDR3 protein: CASSRGSGGLENTEAFF. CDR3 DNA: TGCGCCAGCAGCCGAGGCTCAGGGGGACTCGAGAACACTGAAGCTTTCTTT.